The 7 T cell receptor beta chains listed next were all sequenced from one sample in a study of blood T cells in healthy people across ages (dated by TCRdb to about 2015). The library came from 5' RACE. TCRdb names Illumina HiSeq 2500 as the instrument used. The second PCR ran for about 6 to 11 cycles and used a J-beta primer mix along with a sample-barcoded 5' primer. TCRdb cleaned the public reads at Q25 with fastp, built clones with MiXCR and kept in-frame beta chains. Rows matching on CDR3 protein sequence are summarized as one entry with the most common DNA and genes. In this sample the table shows 650,000 to 700,000 distinct CDR3 sequences, 32% of which occur a single time. The ten biggest clones cover 15% of the sample. The sequenced sample consisted of blood. Receptors originate from a woman of 80 years or more in good health. Donor details come from another sample of the same person, matched by shared clones.

There are many counts of this clonotype. The rearrangement uses TRBV10-3 and TRBJ1-1, with D maybe TRBD1 (5 bases). This CDR3 contains 14 residues. V lost 4 bases and J 2 bases, leaving 11 bases between the germline ends. In germline, CDR1 is ENHRY, CDR2 SYGVKD. The CDR3, as DNA: TGTGCCATCAGTGCGGGGCTGGGAAACACTGAAGCTTTCTTT. Its translation: CAISAGLGNTEAFF.

This clonotype was counted at least ten times. The CDR3 DNA is TGTGCCAGCAGCGTAGGCAGGGTCGCAGATACGCAGTATTTT. This translates into CASSVGRVADTQYF. The genes are TRBV9 and TRBJ2-3; TRBD1 is a possible D gene (5 bases). Germline lookup yields CDR1 SGDLS and CDR2 YYNGEE. V lost 0 bases and J 4 bases, leaving 9 bases between the germline ends. The CDR3 extends over 14 amino acids.

The rearrangement joins TRBV7-9 to TRBJ2-1, with 11 bases aligning to TRBD2. Germline CDR1 is SEHNR and CDR2 is FQNEAQ (reference sequence). Losses at the gene ends were 5 bases for V and 8 bases for J; bases not matched to a gene: 8. The CDR3 is 15 residues long. In nucleotides, the CDR3 is TGTGCCAGCAGCATTTTAGCGGGGGGGCAGGATGAGCAGTTCTTC. Translation: CASSILAGGQDEQFF.

This clonotype was observed a handful of times. The chain has TRBV20-1 and TRBJ1-1, with unresolved D. CDR1 and CDR2 from the germline V gene are DFQATT and SNEGSKA (reference sequence). V lost 2 bases, J lost 0 bases, and 13 bases lay in between. The CDR3 runs to 15 residues. The CDR3 DNA is TGCAGTGCTAGAAGGCCGCCCGACTTGAACACTGAAGCTTTCTTT. This codes for CSARRPPDLNTEAFF.

This clonotype has ten or more counts. The chain couples TRBV4-2 to TRBJ2-5, with D tentatively TRBD2 (6 bases). The germline V and J ends were trimmed by 0 bases and 5 bases, with 16 bases remaining between them. Per the germline V gene, CDR1 is LGHNA and CDR2 is YNFKEQ. CDR3 length equals 16 residues. CDR3 sequence reads: CASSQDTGDGVETQYF. For the CDR3, the DNA is TGTGCCAGCAGCCAAGACACGGGGGATGGGGTTGAGACCCAGTACTTC.

This clonotype was observed many times. This chain connects TRBV29-1 to TRBJ2-5; 10 positions agree with TRBD2. The CDR3 consists of 15 residues. Germline-derived CDR1 and CDR2 are SQVTM and ANQGSEA. After removal of 6 bases from V and 2 bases from J, the junction contained 9 bases not matched to a gene. The CDR3: CSVTPAGGSQETQYF. The CDR3 nucleotides read TGCAGCGTGACCCCAGCGGGGGGGTCACAAGAGACCCAGTACTTC.

In this sample, this clonotype turned up many times. The rearrangement links TRBV7-9 to TRBJ1-6; 7 bases are a match to TRBD1. V gave up 4 bases and J gave up 7 bases; unmatched junction bases: 4. The CDR3 covers 14 residues. Per the germline V gene, CDR1 is SEHNR and CDR2 is FQNEAQ (reference sequence). The CDR3 here is CASSSGQTNSPLHF. CDR3 nucleotides: TGTGCCAGCAGCTCGGGACAGACGAATTCACCCCTCCACTTT. Using reference TRBV7-9 and TRBJ1-6 for the parts outside the CDR3, the full variable domain is DTGVSQNPRHKITKRGQNVTFRCDPISEHNRLYWYRQTLGQGPEFLTYFQNEAQLEKSRLLSDRFSAERPKGSFSTLEIQRTEQGDSAMYLCASSSGQTNSPLHFGNGTRLTVT.